These 24 T cell receptor beta chains share one sample of origin, sequenced in a study of metastatic and nonmetastatic thyroid tumors. TCRdb re-analyzed the PCR reads using MiXCR. Here the sample spans about 12,000 clones, 20% to 25% being singletons. There were no patients who had received any treatment before thyroid surgery. The sample taken for sequencing was adjacent normal tissue. The receptors were gathered from a female donor with papillary thyroid cancer or a benign thyroid nodule (not recorded which). Some clones in this sample may be carry-over from other donors' samples.

Relative to its sample, this clone is medium-sized. The chain carries TRBV6-1 and TRBJ1-1; 10 bases align to TRBD1. Looked up from germline, CDR1 is MNHNS and CDR2 is SASEGT. This CDR3 is built from 17 residues. Trimming removed 6 bases from V and 0 bases from J; junction bases left unmatched: 10. The CDR3 is CASSPGGTGAMNTEAFF. The CDR3 DNA reads as TGTGCCAGCAGCCCGGGGGGGACAGGGGCAATGAACACTGAAGCTTTCTTT.

Ten or more counts support this clone. With a much larger clone just one base away, this may be a read error. Other DNA sequences in the sample encode the same CDR3. The chain employs TRBV28 and TRBJ1-4; TRBD1 is a possible D gene (5 bases). The CDR3 length is 14 residues. CDR1 MDHEN and CDR2 SYDVKM come from the germline V gene. Here the CDR3 DNA reads TGTGCCAGTAGTTTGGGGCAGGGCCTTGAAAAACTGTTTTTT. Translated, it gives CASSLGQGLEKLFF.

CDR3 amino acids: CASSLEPQDEQYF. The CDR3, as DNA: TGTGCCAGCAGCTTAGAACCTCAGGACGAGCAGTACTTC. The genes are TRBV7-6 and TRBJ2-7; D remains unclear. The germline V gene has CDR1 SGHVS and CDR2 FNYEAQ. V was clipped by 1 base and J by 5 bases, with 9 bases between them. This CDR3 comprises 13 residues.

The chain is built from TRBV7-2 and TRBJ2-5; 7 bases fit TRBD2. The J segment lost 9 bases and the V segment lost 7 bases, leaving 20 bases of the junction unmatched. The CDR3 runs 16 residues. Germline loops: CDR1 SGHTA, CDR2 FQGNSA. The CDR3 reads CASTPGGSGWGEAQYF. For the CDR3, the DNA is TGTGCCAGCACTCCGGGAGGTAGCGGGTGGGGGGAGGCCCAGTACTTC.

This clone was seen once. V and J are TRBV19 and TRBJ2-3, with D unresolved. The CDR3 loop spans 14 amino acids. V dropped 3 bases and J dropped 5 bases, with 12 bases sitting between them. Germline V gene lookup returns CDR1 LNHDA and CDR2 SQIVND (reference sequence). CDR3 amino acids: CASSIFYNGDTQYF. The CDR3 region has the DNA TGTGCCAGTAGTATCTTTTACAACGGAGATACGCAGTATTTT. Supplemented by reference TRBV19 and TRBJ2-3, the full variable domain reads DGGITQSPKYLFRKEGQNVTLSCEQNLNHDAMYWYRQDPGQGLRLIYYSQIVNDFQKGDIAEGYSVSREKKESFPLTVTSAQKNPTAFYLCASSIFYNGDTQYFGPGTRLTVL.

The table lists this clone with many counts. The CDR3 bases are TGTGCCAGCACCGGGACAGGGTCCGATGAAAAACTGTTTTTT. This codes for CASTGTGSDEKLFF. The gene calls are TRBV28 and TRBJ1-4, with TRBD1 matching 9 bases. Germline lookup yields CDR1 MDHEN and CDR2 SYDVKM. After removal of 7 bases from V and 6 bases from J, the junction contained 6 bases not matched to a gene. The CDR3 loop spans 14 amino acids. Using reference TRBV28 and TRBJ1-4 for the parts outside the CDR3, the full variable domain is DVKVTQSSRYLVKRTGEKVFLECVQDMDHENMFWYRQDPGLGLRLIYFSYDVKMKEKGDIPEGYSVSREKKERFSLILESASTNQTSMYLCASTGTGSDEKLFFGSGTQLSVL.

At least ten counts were recorded for this clone. This chain joins TRBV5-1 and TRBJ2-7; D not resolved. V was clipped by 4 bases and J by 2 bases, with 10 bases between them. From germline, CDR1 is SGHRS and CDR2 YFSETQ. This CDR3 is 13 amino acids long. CDR3 DNA sequence: TGCGCCAGCAGCCCTGGGGTCACCTACGAGCAGTACTTC. It yields the protein CASSPGVTYEQYF. The whole variable domain, remainder taken from reference TRBV5-1 and TRBJ2-7, is KAGVTQTPRYLIKTRGQQVTLSCSPISGHRSVSWYQQTPGQGLQFLFEYFSETQRNKGNFPGRFSGRQFSNSRSEMNVSTLELGDSALYLCASSPGVTYEQYFGPGTRLTVT.

In this sample, this clone turned up many times. This chain joins TRBV20-1 and TRBJ1-1; possibly TRBD1 for D (5 bases). The CDR3 totals 15 residues. Germline V gives CDR1 DFQATT, CDR2 SNEGSKA (reference sequence). Trimming took 0 bases from V and 2 from J, leaving 13 bases between them. The CDR3 loop is CSARDPGGINTEAFF. The CDR3 DNA follows: TGCAGTGCTAGAGACCCCGGGGGTATCAACACTGAAGCTTTCTTT.

By sample fraction, this clone is medium-sized (0.01 to 0.1%). The V and J genes are TRBV9 and TRBJ1-2, with D possibly matching TRBD1 (5 bases). The germline V gene encodes CDR1 SGDLS and CDR2 YYNGEE. The V gene lost 4 bases and the J gene lost 6 bases, with 10 bases spanning the gap. The CDR3 consists of 12 residues. CDR3: CASSPGLNGYTF. The CDR3 DNA is TGTGCCAGCAGCCCAGGGTTAAATGGCTACACCTTC.

This clone was seen ten or more times. The CDR3 coding sequence is TGTGCCAGCAGCTGGGGACTAGCGCCCAAAGAGACCCAGTACTTC. Its translation: CASSWGLAPKETQYF. This sequence joins TRBV7-6 and TRBJ2-5, with 10 bases that match TRBD2. Trimming took 4 bases from V and 3 from J; bases not matched to a gene: 5. The CDR3 length is 15 residues. Germline V gene data show CDR1 as SGHVS and CDR2 as FNYEAQ.

In its sample, this clone ranks as medium-sized. The chain carries TRBV11-2 and TRBJ1-2, with a tentative D call TRBD1 (6 bases). The CDR3 extends over 15 amino acids. CDR1 and CDR2 from the germline V gene are SGHAT and FQNNGV. V gave up 5 bases and J gave up 6 bases, with 19 bases separating them. CDR3 nucleotide sequence: TGTGCCAGCAGCCCCACAGGGTCCACCTCTCATGGCTACACCTTC. Translated, it gives CASSPTGSTSHGYTF.

This clone was picked up a small number of times. The CDR3 nucleotides are TGTGCCAGCAGTTACCACAGGGTAGGGAACACTGAAGCTTTCTTT. Its protein is CASSYHRVGNTEAFF. The gene calls are TRBV6-6 and TRBJ1-1; possible D gene TRBD1, 6 bases. V lost 2 bases and J lost 1, with 11 bases in between. The CDR3 covers 15 residues. CDR1 MNHNY and CDR2 SVGAGI come from the germline V gene (reference sequence).

The rearrangement uses TRBV3-1 and TRBJ1-2; possibly TRBD1 for D (6 bases). Trimming took 2 bases from V and 2 from J, leaving 18 bases between them. The germline V gene encodes CDR1 LGHDT and CDR2 YNNKEL (reference sequence). There are 17 residues in the CDR3. In DNA, the CDR3 is TGTGCCAGCAGCCAAAACCTAGGGGGAGGGCGAAACTATGGCTACACCTTC. Its protein is CASSQNLGGGRNYGYTF.

This clone is labeled medium-sized. The chain recombines TRBV4-1 with TRBJ1-1; D is unresolved. The CDR3 runs to 14 residues. CDR1 MGHRA and CDR2 YSYEKL come from the germline V gene. The V gene lost 0 bases and the J gene lost 6 bases, with 11 bases spanning the gap. The CDR3, as DNA: TGCGCCAGCAGCCAAGATCCGGGTAGCGCTGAAGCTTTCTTT. It codes for CASSQDPGSAEAFF.

This clone is judged medium-sized. This chain connects TRBV7-8 to TRBJ1-5; no clear D. Germline assignment: CDR1 SGHVS and CDR2 FQNEAQ. The CDR3 consists of 16 residues. V shed 1 base and J shed 0 bases, with 10 bases lying between them. The CDR3 DNA is TGTGCCAGCAGCTTAGATGGAGCCTATAGCAATCAGCCCCAGCATTTT. Encoded protein: CASSLDGAYSNQPQHF.

This clone was found a few times. The J gene is TRBJ2-3, the V gene TRBV12-3 or TRBV12-4; 7 bases agree with TRBD2. J was trimmed by 0 bases and V by 7 bases; bases with no gene match: 10. The CDR3 runs to 16 residues. The CDR3 region is CASIIPGRESTDTQYF. The CDR3 nucleotides are TGTGCCAGCATCATCCCGGGGCGGGAGAGCACAGATACGCAGTATTTT.

J is TRBJ1-3 and V is TRBV10-3; the D gene is possibly TRBD1 (5 bases). Germline-derived CDR1 and CDR2 are ENHRY and SYGVKD. The CDR3 length is 16 residues. V lost 1 base and J lost 3, with 13 bases in between. The chain's CDR3 is CAISELEGTFGNTIYF. The CDR3, as DNA: TGTGCCATCAGTGAGTTGGAGGGGACGTTTGGAAACACCATATATTTT.

The genes are TRBV11-2 and TRBJ2-7, with unresolved D. Germline V gene data show CDR1 as SGHAT and CDR2 as FQNNGV. The ends were cut back, 5 bases at V and 2 bases at J, with 10 bases in the middle. The CDR3 contains 13 residues. CDR3 region: CASSLDVTYEQYF. In nucleotides, the CDR3 is TGTGCCAGCAGCCTGGATGTTACCTACGAGCAGTACTTC.

This clone was picked up many times. V gene TRBV7-2 combines with J gene TRBJ2-3, with D possibly being TRBD2 (5 bases). V gave up 8 bases and J gave up 2 bases, with 8 bases separating them. The CDR3 is 12 residues long. The germline V gene encodes CDR1 SGHTA and CDR2 FQGNSA. CDR3 residues: CASQRATDTQYF. The CDR3 DNA reads TGTGCCAGCCAGAGGGCCACAGATACGCAGTATTTT.

Remarks on this clone: The final CDR3 position lacks the conserved phenylalanine or tryptophan, pointing to a likely read error. The chain combines TRBV12-3 or TRBV12-4 with TRBJ2-5; D is possibly TRBD1 or TRBD2 (5 bases each). The length of the CDR3 is 16 residues. Trimming removed 2 bases from V and 1 base from J, with 14 bases in between. DNA for the CDR3: TGTGCCAGCAGTTTAATTGGGACCCGACCCCAAGAGACCCAGTACCTC. Translation gives CASSLIGTRPQETQYL.

Points on this clone: One end of the junction fails to match germline, which may point to a read error. This sequence joins TRBV28 and TRBJ1-1; weak D call: TRBD1 (5 bases). The length of the CDR3 is 12 residues. CDR1 MDHEN and CDR2 SYDVKM come from the germline V gene. This chain's CDR3 is CVSSPMPRGAFF. For the CDR3, the DNA is TGTGTCAGCAGTCCGATGCCTAGGGGAGCTTTCTTT.

As for this clone: At one end, the junction sequence differs from germline, possibly due to a read error. This chain joins TRBV6-1 and TRBJ2-1; 11 bases are a match to TRBD1. This CDR3 contains 14 residues. The germline V gene has CDR1 MNHNS and CDR2 SASEGT. The chain's CDR3 is CASQDRGRINEQLF. The CDR3 nucleotides read TGTGCAAGCCAGGACAGGGGGCGCATCAATGAGCAGCTCTTC.

This clone was seen more than once but under ten times. This may come from a read error, since a much larger clone is one base off. The V call is TRBV7-9, the J call TRBJ2-7; either TRBD1 or TRBD2 may supply D (5 bases each). The CDR3 covers 15 residues. The germline V gene encodes CDR1 SEHNR and CDR2 FQNEAQ (reference sequence). Trimming pared 1 base from V and 2 bases from J, leaving 12 bases between. For the CDR3, the DNA is TGTGCCAGCAGCTTAGGAGGGACGCTGACCTACGAGCAGTACTTC. Translating it yields CASSLGGTLTYEQYF.

This clone was counted only a few times. The CDR3 end shows no conserved phenylalanine or tryptophan, and so a read error is likely. The genes are TRBV12-3 or TRBV12-4 and TRBJ2-6; no firm D call. Trimming took 6 bases from V and 1 from J, leaving 10 bases between them. This CDR3 comprises 15 residues. The CDR3 loop is CASRRLGSGANVLTL. CDR3 nucleotide sequence: TGTGCCAGCAGGCGCTTGGGGTCTGGGGCCAACGTCCTGACTCTC.